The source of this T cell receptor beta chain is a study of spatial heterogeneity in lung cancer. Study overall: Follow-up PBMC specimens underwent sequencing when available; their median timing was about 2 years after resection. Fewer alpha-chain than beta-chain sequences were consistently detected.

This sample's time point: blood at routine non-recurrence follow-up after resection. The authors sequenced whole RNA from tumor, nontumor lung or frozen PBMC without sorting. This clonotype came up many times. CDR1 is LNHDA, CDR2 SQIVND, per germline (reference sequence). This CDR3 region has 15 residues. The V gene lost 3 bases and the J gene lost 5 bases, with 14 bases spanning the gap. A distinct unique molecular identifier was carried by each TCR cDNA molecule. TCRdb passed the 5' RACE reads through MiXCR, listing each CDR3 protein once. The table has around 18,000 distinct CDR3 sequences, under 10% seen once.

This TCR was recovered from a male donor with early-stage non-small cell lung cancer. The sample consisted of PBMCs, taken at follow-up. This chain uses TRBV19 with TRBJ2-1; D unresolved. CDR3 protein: CASSMWAISDNEQFF. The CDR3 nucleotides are TGTGCCAGTAGTATGTGGGCTATCAGTGACAATGAGCAGTTCTTC.